The T cell receptor beta chain described here comes from a study of shared clonotypes between healthy human individuals (dated by TCRdb to 2018 to 2021). At the level of the whole study: A couple of women and a few men aged 18 to 49 years were included in the cohort. For each donor, CD4 naive and CD4 memory were each given three plates, CD8 naive was given two plates, and CD8 memory was given one plate. To estimate repertoire size and how much clonotype sharing occurs between individuals, the study deeply sequenced the blood TCR repertoires of about five healthy adults. Libraries were prepared and TCR repertoires were sequenced by different laboratories using diverse techniques, in order to increase sequencing depth and limit assay-specific biases. Each donor's leukapheresis produced roughly between roughly 0.94 and 9.5 billion PBMCs. Study-level results and caveats: When a handful of donors were compared, the shared fraction of clonotypes was about 5.2% for naive CD4, roughly 3.4% for naive CD8, roughly 2.5% for memory CD4, and about 0.36% for memory CD8. The genetic and exposure-history diversity represented was limited by the small number of donors. Naive subsets generally had larger estimated clonotype richness than memory subsets. Compared with non-shared clonotypes, clonotypes shared by all four sorted-subset donors had higher generation probabilities. Only blood was sampled, and tissue TCR repertoires likely differ from those in blood. Incomplete sequencing was indicated by rarefaction of sorted-subset datasets, despite the large sequencing depth. Pairwise subsampling indicated that sequencing depth was expected to affect the degree of clonotype sharing among donors.

V sheds 7 bases and J sheds 2 bases, leaving 16 bases between their ends. CDR1 and CDR2 were assigned from the germline V gene as SQVTM and ANQGSEA. The CDR3 runs 14 amino acids, cysteine and phenylalanine included. The read is trimmed to its CDR3 DNA, 42 bases read in frame from base 1. Using the deep immunoSEQ assay, multiplex PCR amplified TCR CDR3 regions from genomic DNA. For each cell subset, the extracted genomic DNA was distributed evenly across all wells of several immunoSEQ 96-well plates, and each plate served as one replicate. For sorted subsets, each replicate PCR was loaded with 200 ng genomic DNA, equivalent to some 27,000 T cell genomes. The purified libraries were quantified using a Qubit 3.0 fluorometer, sized with a Bioanalyzer 2100, and then quantified again using the KAPA Library Quantification kit. Each immunoSEQ 96-well plate was sequenced on its own single-read 150-cycle Illumina NextSeq 550 flow cell. The paper's data handling went like this. Because the immunoSEQ output held only junctional sequences and lacked quality scores, the filtering could not match the filtering applied to full-length reads. To assign V/J genes and CDR3, sequences were annotated using PyIR, a Python wrapper for IgBLAST v1.9, with IMGT germline references. Reads were removed for weak V/J assignments (E-value above 1e-6), missing CDR3, stop codons, out-of-frame junctions, or ambiguous translated residues. V3J clonotypes were defined as sequences sharing an identical inferred V gene, J gene, and CDR3 amino acid sequence. The percentage overlap between two repertoires was calculated by dividing the number of shared unique clonotypes by the size of the smaller repertoire. RTK rarefaction, the Chao1 estimator, and Recon v2.1 estimates of unobserved clonotypes were used to assess repertoire richness. Generation probabilities were computed with OLGA for all TCRbeta clonotypes obtained by the gDNA method from several donors. TCRdb re-hosts the immuneACCESS table, in-frame sequences only. Its copies lack some clones; in the studies checked, an unresolved V gene accounts for under half of them, and the cause for the rest is not known. The V and J calls and clone size were taken over from that table, and D and trimming were inferred from the DNA. Within this sample are about 980,000 clones, with around 80% of them counted one time only. The top ten hold over 1.3% of the sample.

Healthy HIV-negative adults with no recently reported acute infections or vaccinations were included as donors. All donors were Caucasian adults living in Nashville, Tennessee, USA. CD4+ T cells were enriched by magnetic negative selection, after which naive cells were positively selected on CD45RA and the negative fraction was taken as the memory subset. Blood was collected by leukapheresis, and PBMCs were isolated by Ficoll-Histopaque density gradient centrifugation and then cryopreserved in liquid nitrogen vapor phase. Purity and quantity of every magnetically sorted T cell population were checked by analytical flow cytometry. Each sorted fraction had its genomic DNA isolated and then quantified by UV absorbance on a Nanodrop 2000c. As regards this clone: No antigen is known for it. The input lacks base qualities; no much larger clone sits a single base away.

The chain was built from TRBV29-1 and TRBJ2-3; the D gene is perhaps TRBD1, on 5 matching bases. The receptor was derived from a man aged 18-30 years in good health. Sequencing input: memory CD4+ T cells sorted from blood. Explained via the paper, the cell subset or site label denotes: CD45RA-negative fraction. The CDR3 here reads CSGLGRQNTDTQYF. The DNA sequence reads TGCAGCGGGTTGGGTCGACAGAACACAGATACGCAGTATTTT.